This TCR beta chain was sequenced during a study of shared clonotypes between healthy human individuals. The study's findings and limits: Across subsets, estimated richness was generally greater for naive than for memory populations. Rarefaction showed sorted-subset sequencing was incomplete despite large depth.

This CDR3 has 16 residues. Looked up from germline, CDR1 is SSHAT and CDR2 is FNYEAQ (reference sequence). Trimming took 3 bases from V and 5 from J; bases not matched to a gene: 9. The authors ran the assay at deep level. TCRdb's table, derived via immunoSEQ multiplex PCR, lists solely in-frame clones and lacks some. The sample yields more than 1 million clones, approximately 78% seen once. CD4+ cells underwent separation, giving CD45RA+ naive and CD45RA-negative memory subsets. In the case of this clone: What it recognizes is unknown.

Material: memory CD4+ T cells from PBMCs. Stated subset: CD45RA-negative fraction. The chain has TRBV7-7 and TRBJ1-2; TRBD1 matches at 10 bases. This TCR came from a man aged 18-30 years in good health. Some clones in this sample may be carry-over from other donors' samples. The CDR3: CASSFFPGQGRYGYTF. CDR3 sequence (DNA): TGTGCCAGCAGCTTCTTTCCGGGACAGGGGAGGTATGGCTACACCTTC.